This T cell receptor (beta chain) emerged from a study of monozygotic twins with cystic fibrosis. Notes on the study in general: Unrelated CF individuals shared fewer identical clonotypes than monozygotic CF twins.

Sequencing used immunoSEQ multiplex PCR; TCRdb keeps in-frame clones, though not all of them. This table has roughly 15,000 clones, approximately 92% appearing once. On this clone itself: The antigen is unknown.

V lost 0 bases to trimming and J lost 2 bases, with 7 bases between them. This CDR3 region has 15 residues. CDR1 and CDR2 (germline): SGHTA, FQGTGA. The TCR originated in a girl aged 2 to 9 with cystic fibrosis. The chain couples TRBV7-3 to TRBJ2-2; D is perhaps TRBD2 (5 bases). Sequenced: blood. The CDR3 here is CASSLTRDNTGELFF. The CDR3 coding sequence is TGTGCCAGCAGCTTAACACGGGATAACACCGGGGAGCTGTTTTTT.